This record concerns one T cell receptor (beta chain) sequence. This record belongs to a study of ipilimumab plus nivolumab after autologous stem cell transplantation. Losses at the gene ends were 4 bases for V and 5 bases for J; bases not matched to a gene: 4. Germline CDR1 SGHDT, CDR2 YYEEEE. The CDR3 is made up of 13 amino acids. Profiling relied on immunoSEQ multiplex PCR, and the TCRdb table lists in-frame clones only, not all of them. The repertoire holds 15,000 to 20,000 clones, with 80% to 90% as singletons. The starting material was PBMCs, obtained in a trial of ipilimumab plus nivolumab as post-transplant consolidation. This chain links TRBV5-6 with TRBJ2-5; 8 nucleotides line up with TRBD1. The TCR comes from a male donor with diffuse large B-cell lymphoma. The CDR3 loop is CASSQGAVETQYF. The CDR3, as DNA: TGTGCCAGCAGCCAGGGGGCAGTGGAGACCCAGTACTTC.